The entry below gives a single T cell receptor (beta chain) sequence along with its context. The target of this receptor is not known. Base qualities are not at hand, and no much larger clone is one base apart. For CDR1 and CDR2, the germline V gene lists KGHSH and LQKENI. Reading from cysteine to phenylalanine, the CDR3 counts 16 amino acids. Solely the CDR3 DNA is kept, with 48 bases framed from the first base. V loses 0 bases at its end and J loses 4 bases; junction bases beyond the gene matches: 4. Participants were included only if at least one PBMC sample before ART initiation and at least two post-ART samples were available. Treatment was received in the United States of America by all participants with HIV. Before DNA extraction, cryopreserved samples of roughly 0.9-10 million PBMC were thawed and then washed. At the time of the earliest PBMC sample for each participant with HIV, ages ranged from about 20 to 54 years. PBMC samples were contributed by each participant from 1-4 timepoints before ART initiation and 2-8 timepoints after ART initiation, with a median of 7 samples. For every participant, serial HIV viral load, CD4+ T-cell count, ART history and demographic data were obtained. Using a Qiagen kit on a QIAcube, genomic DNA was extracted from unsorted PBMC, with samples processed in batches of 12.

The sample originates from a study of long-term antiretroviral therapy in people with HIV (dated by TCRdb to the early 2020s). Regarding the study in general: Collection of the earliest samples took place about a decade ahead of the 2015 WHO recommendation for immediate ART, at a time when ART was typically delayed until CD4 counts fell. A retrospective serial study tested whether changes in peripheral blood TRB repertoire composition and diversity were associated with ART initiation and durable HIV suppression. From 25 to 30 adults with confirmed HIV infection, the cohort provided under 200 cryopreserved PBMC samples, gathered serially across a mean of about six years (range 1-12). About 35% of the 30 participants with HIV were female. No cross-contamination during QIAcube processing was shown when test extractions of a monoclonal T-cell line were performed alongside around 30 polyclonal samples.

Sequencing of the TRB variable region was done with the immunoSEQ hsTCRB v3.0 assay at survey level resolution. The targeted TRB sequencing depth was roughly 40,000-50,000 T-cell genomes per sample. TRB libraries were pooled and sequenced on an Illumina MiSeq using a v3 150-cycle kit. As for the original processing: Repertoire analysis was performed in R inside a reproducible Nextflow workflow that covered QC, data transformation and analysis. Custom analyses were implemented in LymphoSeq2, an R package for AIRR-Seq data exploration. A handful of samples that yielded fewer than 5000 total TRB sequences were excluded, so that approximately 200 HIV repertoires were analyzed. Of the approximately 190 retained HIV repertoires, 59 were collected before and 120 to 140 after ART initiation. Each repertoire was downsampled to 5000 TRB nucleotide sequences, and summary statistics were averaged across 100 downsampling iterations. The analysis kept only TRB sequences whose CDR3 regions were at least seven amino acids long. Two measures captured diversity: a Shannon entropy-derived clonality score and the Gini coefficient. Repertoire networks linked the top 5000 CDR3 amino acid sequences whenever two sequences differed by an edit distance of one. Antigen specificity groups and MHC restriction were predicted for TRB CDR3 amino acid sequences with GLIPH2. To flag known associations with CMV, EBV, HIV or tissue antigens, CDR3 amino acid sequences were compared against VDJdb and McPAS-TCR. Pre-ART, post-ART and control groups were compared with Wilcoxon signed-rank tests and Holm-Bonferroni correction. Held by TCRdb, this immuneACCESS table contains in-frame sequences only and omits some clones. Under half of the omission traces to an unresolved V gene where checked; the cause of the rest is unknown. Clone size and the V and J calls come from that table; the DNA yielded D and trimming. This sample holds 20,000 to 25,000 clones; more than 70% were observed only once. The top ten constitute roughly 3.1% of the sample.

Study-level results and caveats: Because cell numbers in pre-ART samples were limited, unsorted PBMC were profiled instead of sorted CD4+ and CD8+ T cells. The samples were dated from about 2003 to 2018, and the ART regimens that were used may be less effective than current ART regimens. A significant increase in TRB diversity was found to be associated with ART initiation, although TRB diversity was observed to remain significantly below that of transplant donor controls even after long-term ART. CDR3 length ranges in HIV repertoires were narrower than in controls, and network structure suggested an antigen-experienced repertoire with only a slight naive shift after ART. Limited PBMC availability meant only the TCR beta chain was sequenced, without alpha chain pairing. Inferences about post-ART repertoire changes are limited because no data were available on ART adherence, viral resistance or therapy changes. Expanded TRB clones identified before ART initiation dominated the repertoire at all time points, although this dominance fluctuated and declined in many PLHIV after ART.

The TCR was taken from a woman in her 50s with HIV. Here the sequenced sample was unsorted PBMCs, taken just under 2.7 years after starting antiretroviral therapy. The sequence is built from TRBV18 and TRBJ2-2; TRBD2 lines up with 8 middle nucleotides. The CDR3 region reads CASSPPPGGLTGELFF. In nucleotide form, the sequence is TGTGCCAGCTCACCACCTCCGGGAGGGCTCACCGGGGAGCTGTTTTTT.